This T cell receptor beta chain originates from a study of blood T cell repertoires in COVID-19. Data came from immunoSEQ multiplex PCR; TCRdb stores just in-frame clones and leaves some out. The sample shows about 240,000 clones, 86% of them seen only once. Sequencing was carried out using peripheral blood. This sequence originates from a man aged 60 to 69 with acute or convalescent COVID-19.

Here the CDR3 reads CASSLGTRGTYEQYF. DNA of the CDR3: TGTGCCAGCAGTTTAGGGACCAGGGGCACCTACGAGCAGTACTTC. This chain links TRBV27 with TRBJ2-7, with D perhaps TRBD1 (6 bases). This CDR3 contains 15 residues. CDR1 is MNHEY and CDR2 is SMNVEV in the germline V gene (reference sequence). The germline V and J ends were trimmed by 2 bases and 2 bases, with 13 bases remaining between them.